This passage covers 3 T cell receptor beta chains from one sample sequenced in a study of B cell selection in AIRE deficiency. Clones were sequenced by immunoSEQ multiplex PCR, and TCRdb holds only the in-frame ones, with some missing. The table shows 28,000 or so clones, with roughly 90% occurring only once. Sorted regulatory T cells were CD4-positive, CD25-high and CD127-low or negative. The sequenced material came from CD4+CD25+ Tregs sorted from PBMCs. The source of these receptors is a human donor in good health.

This clone was recorded once. The V call is TRBV19, the J call TRBJ1-2; TRBD1 aligns across 9 bases. The CDR3 loop spans 15 amino acids. The V gene end was trimmed by 4 bases and the J gene end by 4 bases; junction bases not matched to a gene: 7. The germline V gene encodes CDR1 LNHDA and CDR2 SQIVND (reference sequence). The CDR3 sequence: CASSTGQGMFYGYTF. The CDR3 nucleotides read TGTGCCAGTAGTACAGGACAGGGGATGTTCTATGGCTACACCTTC.

The chain has TRBV19 and TRBJ1-2, with D possibly TRBD1 on 5 matching bases. Germline lookup yields CDR1 LNHDA and CDR2 SQIVND (reference sequence). This CDR3 comprises 13 residues. CDR3 in amino acids: CASTHQGLNGYTF. For the CDR3, the DNA is TGTGCGAGCACCCACCAGGGACTGAATGGCTACACCTTC.

The V and J genes are TRBV6-5 and TRBJ1-2, with 7 nucleotides matching TRBD1. Germline CDR1 is MNHEY and CDR2 is SVGAGI. The CDR3 sequence is 14 residues long. Trimming cost V 6 bases and J 4 bases; bases outside gene matches: 8. As DNA, the CDR3 is TGTGCCAGCAGACTCACAGGGGTTACCTATGGCTACACCTTC. Amino acids: CASRLTGVTYGYTF.